The text below deals with one T cell receptor beta chain. The data stem from a study of blood T cell repertoires in COVID-19. Clones were read by immunoSEQ multiplex PCR, and TCRdb kept only the in-frame ones, dropping some. The table shows approximately 20,000 clones, with approximately 80% occurring only once. Germline V gives CDR1 SGHTA, CDR2 FQGNSA. The ends were cut back, 3 bases at V and 4 bases at J, with 10 bases in the middle. The CDR3 is 14 residues long. This rearrangement joins TRBV7-2 to TRBJ1-3, with D tentatively TRBD1 (5 bases). The TCR comes from a man in his 70s with acute or convalescent COVID-19. Sequencing was done on a sample of peripheral blood. Written as DNA, the CDR3 is TGTGCCAGCAGCTTTCAGGGCCCGGGAAACACCATATATTTT. Its translation is CASSFQGPGNTIYF.